A selection of T cell receptor beta chains follows, all from one sample in a study of neoadjuvant anti-PD-1 for oral cavity cancer. Sequencing was performed with immunoSEQ multiplex PCR; in TCRdb, only in-frame clones are kept and a portion is missing. The sample holds about 8,000 clones; approximately 70% are singletons and the top ten take 2.5% to 3%. The input for sequencing was PBMCs, taken after nivolumab (anti-PD-1) treatment. The receptors come from a person aged 35 to 85 with oral cavity squamous cell carcinoma. Both conserved end residues are part of each CDR3. The order of the fields is D gene, J gene, clone size, CDR3 length, V gene, CDR3 protein, CDR3 DNA. D genes are given only for firm matches. Clone size is shown for a subset of rows, as once, few, many or a class of expanded clone.

>TRBD1|TRBJ1-4|NA|15|TRBV10-3
CAISETGGTNEKLFF
TGTGCCATCAGTGAAACAGGGGGAACTAATGAAAAACTGTTTTTT
>NA|TRBJ2-5|NA|14|TRBV11-2
CASSTWGNGRTQYF
TGTGCCAGCAGCACCTGGGGGAATGGTAGGACCCAGTACTTC
>TRBD1|TRBJ2-7|NA|15|TRBV6-5
CASSYASGQAYEQYF
TGTGCCAGCAGTTACGCTTCGGGACAGGCCTACGAGCAGTACTTC
>NA|TRBJ1-3|NA|16|TRBV7-2
CASSSHQITTGNTIYF
TGTGCCAGCAGCTCGCACCAGATAACGACTGGAAACACCATATATTTT
>TRBD1|TRBJ1-3|NA|16|TRBV5-6
CASSLVAGGGGNTIYF
TGTGCCAGCAGCTTGGTGGCAGGGGGAGGTGGAAACACCATATATTTT
>NA|TRBJ2-2|NA|16|TRBV7-2
CASSLTGSSVTGELFF
TGTGCCAGCAGCTTGACAGGCTCCTCGGTTACCGGGGAGCTGTTTTTT
>NA|TRBJ2-7|medium-sized|12|TRBV18
CASSPQPNEQYF
TGTGCCAGCTCACCACAGCCCAACGAGCAGTACTTC
>TRBD2|TRBJ2-2|NA|16|TRBV2
CASSVQGTKNTGELFF
TGTGCCAGCAGTGTGCAAGGGACTAAGAACACCGGGGAGCTGTTTTTT
>NA|TRBJ1-1|NA|14|TRBV5-1
CASRGLGDNTEAFF
TGCGCCAGCAGGGGGTTAGGAGATAACACTGAAGCTTTCTTT
>NA|TRBJ2-7|few|14|TRBV19
CASSPQKDMTEQYF
TGTGCCAGTAGTCCCCAGAAAGACATGACCGAGCAGTACTTC
>NA|TRBJ1-5|NA|16|TRBV7-9
CASSTERDGSNQPQHF
TGTGCCAGCAGCACAGAAAGGGACGGAAGCAATCAGCCCCAGCATTTT
>TRBD1|TRBJ1-1|NA|17|TRBV7-2
CASSLVGTGGMNTEAFF
TGTGCCAGCAGCTTAGTGGGGACAGGGGGCATGAACACTGAAGCTTTCTTT
>NA|TRBJ2-1|NA|14|TRBV15
CATSREESSNEQFF
TGTGCCACCAGCAGAGAGGAAAGTAGCAATGAGCAGTTCTTC
>NA|TRBJ2-5|NA|13|TRBV21-1
CASSRTRFGTQYF
TGTGCCAGCAGCCGGACAAGGTTTGGGACCCAGTACTTC
>NA|TRBJ2-5|NA|16|TRBV5-6
CASSPTPTSPGETQYF
TGTGCCAGCAGCCCTACACCTACTAGTCCAGGGGAGACCCAGTACTTC
>TRBD1|TRBJ1-4|NA|17|TRBV7-2
CASSLASGGAGDEKLFF
TGTGCCAGCAGCTTAGCCTCAGGGGGAGCAGGCGATGAAAAACTGTTTTTT
>NA|TRBJ1-3|NA|15|TRBV6-6
CASSYDRNSGNTIYF
TGTGCCAGCAGTTACGACAGAAACTCTGGAAACACCATATATTTT
>NA|TRBJ2-1|NA|18|TRBV11-3
CASSLVSGSGAGDNEQFF
TGTGCCAGCAGCTTAGTTTCGGGGTCGGGGGCCGGTGACAATGAGCAGTTCTTC
>TRBD1|TRBJ2-3|NA|14|TRBV5-1
CASAQGAIQDTQYF
TGCGCCAGCGCGCAGGGGGCAATTCAAGATACGCAGTATTTT
>NA|TRBJ2-3|NA|14|TRBV14
CASSLDRLGDTQYF
TGTGCCAGCAGCCTTGACAGATTGGGAGATACGCAGTATTTT
>NA|TRBJ1-1|few|14|TRBV15
CATSRDRGALEAFF
TGTGCCACCAGCAGAGATAGGGGGGCCCTTGAAGCTTTCTTT
>TRBD1|TRBJ1-6|once|16|TRBV7-2
CASSLTSDRGNSPLHF
TGTGCCAGCAGCCTCACGTCTGACAGGGGCAATTCACCCCTCCACTTT
>TRBD1|TRBJ2-7|NA|15|TRBV27
CASSAGTGISYEQYF
TGTGCCAGCAGTGCCGGGACAGGGATTTCCTACGAGCAGTACTTC